This TCR beta chain was sequenced for a study of T cell responses to AZD1222 COVID-19 vaccine. Study observations and caveats: Vaccine-related CD4 TCRs covered spike, predominating at 160-218 and 743-854. Sampled repertoires all dated from after the peak T cell response. In the spike-specific TCR repertoire, nearly half reportedly target unmutated variant regions. A mostly white British donor set with more females was recruited, and clonal diversity was possibly underestimated.

TCRdb keeps only in-frame clones here, not all; method: immunoSEQ multiplex PCR. Here the sample spans 120,000 or so clones, roughly 89% being singletons. In regard to this clone: Its antigen is undetermined.

Trimming cost V 4 bases and J 4 bases, with 7 bases left between them. Germline CDR1 and CDR2: MNHEY and SVGAGI. The length of the CDR3 is 12 residues. This chain joins TRBV6-5 and TRBJ1-2; TRBD1 is a possible D gene (5 bases). This clonotype originated in an adult in good health. Specimen: peripheral blood, collected on day 0 of MenACWY control vaccination. In nucleotides, the CDR3 is TGTGCCAGCAGTTGGGGACCCTATGGCTACACCTTC. Amino acids: CASSWGPYGYTF.